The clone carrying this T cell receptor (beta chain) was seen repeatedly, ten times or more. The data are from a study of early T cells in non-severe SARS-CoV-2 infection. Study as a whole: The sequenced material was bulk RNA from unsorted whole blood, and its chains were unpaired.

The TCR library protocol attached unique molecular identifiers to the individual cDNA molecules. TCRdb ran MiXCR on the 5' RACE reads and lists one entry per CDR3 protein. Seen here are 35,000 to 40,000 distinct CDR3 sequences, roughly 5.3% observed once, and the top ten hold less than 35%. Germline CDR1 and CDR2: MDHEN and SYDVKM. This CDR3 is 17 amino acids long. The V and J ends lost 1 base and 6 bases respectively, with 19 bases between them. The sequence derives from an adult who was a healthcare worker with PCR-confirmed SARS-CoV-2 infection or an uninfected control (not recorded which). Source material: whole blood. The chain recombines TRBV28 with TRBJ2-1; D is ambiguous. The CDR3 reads CASSLSGPLDGSNEQFF. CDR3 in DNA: TGTGCCAGCAGTTTATCCGGGCCTCTGGACGGCTCCAATGAGCAGTTCTTC.